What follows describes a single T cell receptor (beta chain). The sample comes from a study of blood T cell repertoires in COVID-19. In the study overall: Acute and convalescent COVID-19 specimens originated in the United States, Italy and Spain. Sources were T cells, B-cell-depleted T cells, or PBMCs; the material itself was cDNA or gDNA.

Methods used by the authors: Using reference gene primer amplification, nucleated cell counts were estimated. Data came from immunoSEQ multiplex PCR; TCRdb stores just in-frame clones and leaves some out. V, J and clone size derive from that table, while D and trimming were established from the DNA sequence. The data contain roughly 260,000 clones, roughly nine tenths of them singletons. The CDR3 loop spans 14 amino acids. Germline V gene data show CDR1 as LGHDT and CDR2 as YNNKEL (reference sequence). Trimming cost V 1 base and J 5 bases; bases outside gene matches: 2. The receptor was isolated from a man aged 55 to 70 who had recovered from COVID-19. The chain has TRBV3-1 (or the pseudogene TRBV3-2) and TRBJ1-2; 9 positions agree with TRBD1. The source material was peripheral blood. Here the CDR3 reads CASSQGDRGYGYTF. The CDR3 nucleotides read TGTGCCAGCAGCCAAGGAGACAGGGGGTATGGCTACACCTTC.